This T cell receptor (beta chain) was captured by sequencing in a study of CD8+CD57+ T cells in acquired aplastic anemia. The template for TCR beta VDJ and CDR3 sequence profiling was genomic DNA. TCRdb ran MiXCR on the reads and lists one entry per CDR3 protein. The sample includes approximately 190,000 distinct CDR3 sequences, around 45% of them seen just once. In the case of this clonotype: Antigen specificity is unknown.

Only patients with CD8+CD57+ cell expansion on flow cytometry were chosen for sequencing. There was no therapy given to any patient before the blood sampling took place. Study-wide results and limits: Between patients and controls, CD8+ Simpson's diversity did not vary significantly.

This CDR3 is built from 12 residues. With 4 bases removed from V and 3 bases from J, the gap between germline ends came to 6 bases. Per the germline V gene, CDR1 is SGHVS and CDR2 is FQNEAQ. The TCR sequence derives from a human donor with aplastic anemia. The sequencing input was sorted CD4+, CD8+, or CD8+CD57+ T cells (not recorded which) from PBMCs. This sequence joins TRBV7-8 and TRBJ1-1; no clear D. The CDR3 here is CASSSEYTEAFF. CDR3 nucleotide sequence: TGTGCCAGCAGCTCTGAGTACACTGAAGCTTTCTTT.